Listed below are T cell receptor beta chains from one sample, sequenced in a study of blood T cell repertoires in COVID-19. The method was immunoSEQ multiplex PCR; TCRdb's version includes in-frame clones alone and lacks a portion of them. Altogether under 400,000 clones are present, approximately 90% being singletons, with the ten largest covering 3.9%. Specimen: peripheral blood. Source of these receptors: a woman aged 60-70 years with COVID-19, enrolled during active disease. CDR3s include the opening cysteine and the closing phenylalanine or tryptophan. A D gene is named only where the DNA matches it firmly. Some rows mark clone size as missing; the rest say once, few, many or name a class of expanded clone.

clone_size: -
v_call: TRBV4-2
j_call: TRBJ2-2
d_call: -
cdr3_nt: TGTGCCAGCAGCCAAGATAGCAGGACAGCGAACACCGGGGAGCTGTTTTTT
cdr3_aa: CASSQDSRTANTGELFF

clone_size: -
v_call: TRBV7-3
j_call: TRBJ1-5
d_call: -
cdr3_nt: TGTGCCAGCAGCTCCACGGACAGGCCCCAGCATTTT
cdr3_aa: CASSSTDRPQHF

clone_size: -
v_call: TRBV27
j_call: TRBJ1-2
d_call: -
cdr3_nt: TGTGCCAGCAGGGGCAGGGCCTCCCCAGGGGAGTATGGCTACACCTTC
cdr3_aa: CASRGRASPGEYGYTF

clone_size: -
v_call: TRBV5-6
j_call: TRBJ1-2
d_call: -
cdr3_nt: TGTGCCAGCAGCTTGCCAGGGCAGGGTGGCTACACCTTC
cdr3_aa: CASSLPGQGGYTF

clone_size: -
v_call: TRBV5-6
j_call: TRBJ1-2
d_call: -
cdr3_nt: TGTGCCAGCAGACGTTACCGGACTCTCGATCTAGCTAACTATGGCTACACCTTC
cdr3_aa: CASRRYRTLDLANYGYTF

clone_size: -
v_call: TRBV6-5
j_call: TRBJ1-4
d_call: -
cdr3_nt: TGTGCCAGCAGTTACAGGAGAGGGGGTGAAAAACTGTTTTTT
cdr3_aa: CASSYRRGGEKLFF

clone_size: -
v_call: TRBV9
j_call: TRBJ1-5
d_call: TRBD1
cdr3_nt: TGTGCCAGCAGCGGAGGGACAGGAAATAGCAATCAGCCCCAGCATTTT
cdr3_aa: CASSGGTGNSNQPQHF

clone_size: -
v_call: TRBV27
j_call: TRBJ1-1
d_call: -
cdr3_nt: TGTGCCAGCAGTTCGACACCGAACACTGAAGCTTTCTTT
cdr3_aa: CASSSTPNTEAFF

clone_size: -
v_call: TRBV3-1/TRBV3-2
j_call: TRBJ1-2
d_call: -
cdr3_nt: TGTGCCAGCAGCCAAGATCCAGGGGCCAGCGCCCATGGCTACACCTTC
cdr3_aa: CASSQDPGASAHGYTF

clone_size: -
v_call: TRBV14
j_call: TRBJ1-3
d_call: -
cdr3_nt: TGTGCCAGCATGCAGGGCTCTGGAAACACCATATATTTT
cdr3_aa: CASMQGSGNTIYF

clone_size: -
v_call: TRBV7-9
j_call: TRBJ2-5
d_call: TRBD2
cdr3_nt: TGTGCCAGCAGCTTTGGACTAGCGGGGGGGCGAGAGACCCAGTACTTC
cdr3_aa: CASSFGLAGGRETQYF

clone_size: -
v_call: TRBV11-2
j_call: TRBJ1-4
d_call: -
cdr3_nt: TGTGCCAGCAGCCGGGTCTATAATGAAAAACTGTTTTTT
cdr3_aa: CASSRVYNEKLFF

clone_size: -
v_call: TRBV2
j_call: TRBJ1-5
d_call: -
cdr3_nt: TGTGCCAGCAGTTCGACAGCGAATCAGCCCCAGCATTTT
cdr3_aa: CASSSTANQPQHF

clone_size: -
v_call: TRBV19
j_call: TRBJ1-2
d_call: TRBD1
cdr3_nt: TGTGCCAGTAGTATAGGAGGGACAGGGAACTATGGCTACACCTTC
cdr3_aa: CASSIGGTGNYGYTF

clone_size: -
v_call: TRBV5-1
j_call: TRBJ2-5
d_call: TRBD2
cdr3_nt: TGCGCCAGCAGCTTGCCGGGGGGAGGAAGAGAGACCCAGTACTTC
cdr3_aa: CASSLPGGGRETQYF

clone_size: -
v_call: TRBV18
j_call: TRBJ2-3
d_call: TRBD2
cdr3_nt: TGTGCCAGCTCACCGCGGACTAGCGGGGGGCCCATTCGCACAGATACGCAGTATTTT
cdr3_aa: CASSPRTSGGPIRTDTQYF

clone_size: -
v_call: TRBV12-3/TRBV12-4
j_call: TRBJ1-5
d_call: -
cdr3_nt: TGTGCCAGCAGTTATAGTAGACAGCCCCAGCATTTT
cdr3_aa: CASSYSRQPQHF

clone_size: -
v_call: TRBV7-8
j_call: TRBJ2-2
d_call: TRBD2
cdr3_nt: TGTGCCAGCAGCCGGACTAGCCGAAAGACCGGGGAGCTGTTTTTT
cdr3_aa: CASSRTSRKTGELFF

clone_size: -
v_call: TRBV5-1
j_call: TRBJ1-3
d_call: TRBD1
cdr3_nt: TGCGCCAGCAGCACCGGGACAGGGGGCACTGGAAACACCATATATTTT
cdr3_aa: CASSTGTGGTGNTIYF

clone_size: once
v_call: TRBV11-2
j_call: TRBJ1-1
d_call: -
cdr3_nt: TGTGCCAGCAGCGCGGGGGTAAACACTGAAGCTTTCTTT
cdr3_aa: CASSAGVNTEAFF

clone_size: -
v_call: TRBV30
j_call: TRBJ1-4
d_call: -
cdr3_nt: TGTGCCTGGAAGCGGGCGCTGACTGAAAAACTGTTTTTT
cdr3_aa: CAWKRALTEKLFF

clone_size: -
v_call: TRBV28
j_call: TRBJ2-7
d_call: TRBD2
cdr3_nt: TGTGCCAGCAGTGCATTCCGGGGGGTAAGGGAGCAGTACTTC
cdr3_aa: CASSAFRGVREQYF

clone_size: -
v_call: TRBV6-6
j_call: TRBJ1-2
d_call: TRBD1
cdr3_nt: TGTGCCAGCGGCCCGATCCGGGACAGGGGATATGGCTACACCTTC
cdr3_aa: CASGPIRDRGYGYTF

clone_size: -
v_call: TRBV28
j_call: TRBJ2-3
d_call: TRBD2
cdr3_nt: TGTGCCAGTATCAATAGCGGGGGGGCCTCAGATACGCAGTATTTT
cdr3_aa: CASINSGGASDTQYF

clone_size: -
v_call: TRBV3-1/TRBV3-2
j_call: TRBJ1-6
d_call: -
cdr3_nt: TGTGCCAGCAGCCAAGTTCAGGGCTCACCCCTCCACTTT
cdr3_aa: CASSQVQGSPLHF